The 15 T cell receptor beta chains below come from one sample, sequenced in a study of T cells expressing NK-cell markers. TCRdb reprocessed the 5' RACE reads and stores each CDR3 protein as one record, lacking DNA. The sample totals 150,000 or so distinct CDR3 sequences. The source material was blood T cells: a sorted CD56 or NKG2C T cell subset, CD4+ or CD8+ T cells, or bulk PBMC T cells (not recorded which). The receptors come from a woman aged 18-70 years in good health.

CDR3 amino acids: CASNARASGGKETQYF. The chain carries TRBV2 and TRBJ2-5; the TCRdb call, TRBD2, lacks DNA for checking. The CDR3 is 16 amino acids. The germline V gene has CDR1 SNHLY and CDR2 FYNNEI. Using reference TRBV2 and TRBJ2-5 for the parts outside the CDR3, the full variable domain is EPEVTQTPSHQVTQMGQEVILRCVPISNHLYFYWYRQILGQKVEFLVSFYNNEISEKSEIFDDQFSVERPDGSNFTLKIRSTKLEDSAMYFCASNARASGGKETQYFGPGTRLLVL.

The genes are TRBV5-1 and TRBJ1-6. Germline values: CDR1 SGHRS, CDR2 YFSETQ. CDR3 size: 13 residues. The CDR3 spells CASSLSSGSPLHF.

The CDR3 is CASSEGTSGTTSQYF. The chain has TRBV2 and TRBJ2-5; the D call from TCRdb, TRBD2, cannot be confirmed without DNA. Germline V gene sequence: CDR1 SNHLY, CDR2 FYNNEI. The CDR3 length is 15 residues.

The chain has TRBV19 and TRBJ1-1. CDR1 LNHDA and CDR2 SQIVND come from the germline V gene (reference sequence). The CDR3 runs to 14 residues. This CDR3 is CASSITRRNTEAFF.

This chain connects TRBV5-1 to TRBJ2-1; TCRdb's D call, TRBD1, is unchecked because there is no DNA. In germline, CDR1 is SGHRS, CDR2 YFSETQ. The CDR3 is made up of 13 amino acids. CDR3 amino acids: CASRTDNYNEQFF.

The chain recombines TRBV6-6 with TRBJ1-1. Germline V gene lookup returns CDR1 MNHNY and CDR2 SVGAGI (reference sequence). This CDR3 has 13 amino acids. The CDR3 sequence: CASTEMSRNEAFF.

The chain recombines TRBV3-1 with TRBJ2-3; there is no DNA to check the TCRdb D call of TRBD2. The germline CDR1 and CDR2 sequences are LGHDT and YNNKEL (reference sequence). The CDR3 totals 20 residues. CDR3 sequence: CASSLSGTSGRGSAADTQYF.

This rearrangement joins TRBV5-1 to TRBJ1-5; absent DNA, TCRdb's TRBD1 call cannot be checked. The germline V gene has CDR1 SGHRS and CDR2 YFSETQ. CDR3 length: 15 amino acids. CDR3 in amino acids: CASSLEGTRDQPQHF. Complete variable domain (other parts from reference TRBV5-1 and TRBJ1-5): KAGVTQTPRYLIKTRGQQVTLSCSPISGHRSVSWYQQTPGQGLQFLFEYFSETQRNKGNFPGRFSGRQFSNSRSEMNVSTLELGDSALYLCASSLEGTRDQPQHFGDGTRLSIL.

The J gene is TRBJ1-2, the V gene TRBV20-1; TCRdb returns TRBD1, unconfirmable since there is no DNA. The germline V gene has CDR1 DFQATT and CDR2 SNEGSKA (reference sequence). The CDR3 has 14 residues. The chain's CDR3 is CSATRDREGYGYTF.

The rearrangement joins TRBV7-8 to TRBJ2-1; TCRdb proposes TRBD1, but this gene call is untestable without DNA. Germline CDR1 reads SGHVS; CDR2 reads FQNEAQ. The CDR3 is 15 residues long. The CDR3 spells CASSPWTGGSDEQFF.

V is TRBV27 and J is TRBJ1-5; the D gene TCRdb calls, TRBD1, cannot be checked with no DNA. The CDR3 consists of 13 residues. Germline V gene data show CDR1 as MNHEY and CDR2 as SMNVEV (reference sequence). This chain's CDR3 is CASGRQDNQPQHF.

The V gene is TRBV11-2, the J gene TRBJ2-2; the TCRdb call, TRBD2, lacks DNA for checking. The CDR3 is 17 residues long. Germline values: CDR1 SGHAT, CDR2 FQNNGV. CDR3 loop: CASSILSGGANTGELFF. Full variable domain (rest looked up from reference TRBV11-2 and TRBJ2-2): EAGVAQSPRYKIIEKRQSVAFWCNPISGHATLYWYQQILGQGPKLLIQFQNNGVVDDSQLPKDRFSAERLKGVDSTLKIQPAKLEDSAVYLCASSILSGGANTGELFFGEGSRLTVL.

This sequence joins TRBV30 and TRBJ1-2; TCRdb indicates TRBD1, and absent DNA this call remains unverified. This CDR3 has 13 residues. The V gene's germline CDR1 is GTSNPN and CDR2 SVGIG (reference sequence). CDR3: CAWTPGNLYGYTF.

The V and J genes are TRBV20-1 and TRBJ2-5; TCRdb's D gene call, TRBD2, goes unchecked for lack of DNA. Germline V gene data show CDR1 as DFQATT and CDR2 as SNEGSKA (reference sequence). This CDR3 is 13 amino acids long. The CDR3 loop is CSAKREARETQYF.

The chain is built from TRBV3-1 and TRBJ1-3; TCRdb lists TRBD1, though no DNA is available to test this call. From germline, CDR1 is LGHDT and CDR2 YNNKEL (reference sequence). The CDR3 loop spans 15 amino acids. The chain's CDR3 is CASSPGQITGNTIYF.